Presented here are 17 T cell receptor beta chains from one specimen sequenced in a study of T-cell reconstitution after alpha-beta-depleted transplantation in children. General study points: It was reported that alpha-beta T cells came from several hundred expanded graft clones (about two months after transplant).

During its preparation, the TCRbeta library received unique molecular identifiers. TCRdb processed the PCR reads anew with MiXCR; each CDR3 protein has one entry. The sample includes approximately 30,000 distinct CDR3 sequences, 5.5% to 8% of them seen just once. These receptors have no known antigen. The sequencing here drew on peripheral blood, taken 60 days after TCRalphabeta/CD19-depleted stem cell transplant. The origin of the receptors is a child under two years old who had a stem cell transplant for acute myeloid leukemia, so the T cells may come from the graft donor.

This clonotype was found many times. The chain couples TRBV11-1 to TRBJ1-4; D call uncertain. This CDR3 comprises 14 residues. The ends were cut back, 3 bases at V and 8 bases at J, with 13 bases in the middle. CDR1 and CDR2 (germline): SGHAT, FQDESV (reference sequence). The CDR3 DNA is TGTGCCAGCAGCTTGGGCCCATCGACGGAAAAACTGTTTTTT. Translation: CASSLGPSTEKLFF.

This clonotype was found many times. This sequence joins TRBV7-2 and TRBJ2-4, with D maybe TRBD2 (5 bases). This CDR3 comprises 16 residues. Trimming removed 1 base from V and 0 bases from J, with 10 bases in between. The V gene's germline CDR1 is SGHTA and CDR2 FQGNSA. CDR3: CASSLVPGRAKNIQYF. The CDR3 region has the DNA TGTGCCAGCAGCTTAGTCCCGGGGAGAGCCAAAAACATTCAGTACTTC.

The gene calls are TRBV7-3 and TRBJ2-3; 12 bases map to TRBD2. Germline V gene lookup returns CDR1 SGHTA and CDR2 FQGTGA. Trimming cost V 5 bases and J 0 bases; bases outside gene matches: 9. This CDR3 has 18 residues. The CDR3 region is CASSLKVTSGGSTDTQYF. The CDR3 nucleotides are TGTGCCAGCAGCCTTAAGGTTACTAGCGGGGGGAGCACAGATACGCAGTATTTT.

V and J are TRBV20-1 and TRBJ2-1, with D possibly matching TRBD1 (6 bases). This CDR3 is built from 13 residues. Per the germline V gene, CDR1 is DFQATT and CDR2 is SNEGSKA (reference sequence). This chain's CDR3 is CSRRRTVYNEQFF. CDR3 DNA: TGCAGCCGCCGCCGGACAGTCTACAATGAGCAGTTCTTC.

Ten or more counts support this clonotype. This chain connects TRBV7-8 to TRBJ2-4, with D possibly matching TRBD2 (6 bases). The CDR3 loop spans 16 amino acids. V dropped 5 bases and J dropped 0 bases, with 14 bases sitting between them. Germline CDR1 is SGHVS and CDR2 is FQNEAQ. The CDR3 spells CASSTSSALAKNIQYF. CDR3 in DNA: TGTGCCAGCAGCACGTCTAGCGCCTTAGCCAAAAACATTCAGTACTTC.

This clonotype has a count of ten or more. The V call is TRBV9, the J call TRBJ1-1; perhaps TRBD1 as D (6 bases). The CDR3 is 14 amino acids. Per the germline V gene, CDR1 is SGDLS and CDR2 is YYNGEE. With 1 base removed from V and 10 bases from J, the gap between germline ends came to 17 bases. CDR3 sequence: CASSVPDGGGRAFF. In nucleotides, the CDR3 is TGTGCCAGCAGCGTACCAGACGGAGGGGGAAGAGCTTTCTTT.

This clonotype was seen at least ten times. The chain employs TRBV3-1 and TRBJ2-1, with TRBD2 matching over 8 bases. Germline CDR1 is LGHDT and CDR2 is YNNKEL (reference sequence). The V and J ends lost 6 bases and 10 bases, in that order; junction bases with no gene match: 11. This CDR3 is built from 14 residues. CDR3: CASSMGLGGSEQFF. In nucleotides, the CDR3 is TGTGCCAGCAGTATGGGACTAGGTGGGTCGGAGCAGTTCTTC.

This clonotype was recorded at least ten times. The rearrangement links TRBV12-3 or TRBV12-4 to TRBJ1-1; possible D gene TRBD1, 5 bases. V lost 2 bases and J 5 bases, leaving 9 bases between the germline ends. This CDR3 region has 13 residues. This CDR3 reads CASSLQGLTEAFF. CDR3 DNA sequence: TGTGCCAGCAGTTTACAGGGACTTACTGAAGCTTTCTTT.

This clonotype was counted many times. J is TRBJ2-2 and V is TRBV6-1; D remains ambiguous. Germline CDR1 MNHNS, CDR2 SASEGT. This CDR3 region has 14 residues. V lost 6 bases to trimming and J lost 3 bases, with 11 bases between them. The CDR3 DNA sequence: TGTGCCAGCAGGAAGCAGAGATACACCGGGGAGCTGTTTTTT. Its protein product is CASRKQRYTGELFF.

This clonotype was counted at least ten times. J is TRBJ2-1 and V is TRBV5-1; TRBD2 matches at 13 bases. Germline V gene lookup returns CDR1 SGHRS and CDR2 YFSETQ. CDR3 length: 15 residues. With 4 bases clipped from V and 10 bases from J, the junction kept 8 bases outside the gene matches. The CDR3 DNA sequence: TGCGCCAGCAGCCCCGGGACTAGCGGGGTCAGAGAGCAGTTCTTC. Encoded protein: CASSPGTSGVREQFF.

This clonotype was recorded at least ten times. This sequence joins TRBV10-3 and TRBJ2-3; D is perhaps TRBD1 (6 bases). V lost 7 bases, J lost 4 bases, and 12 bases lay in between. The CDR3 totals 13 residues. Germline V CDR1 and CDR2: ENHRY, SYGVKD. The CDR3: CAITEEGADTQYF. The CDR3 DNA reads TGTGCCATCACCGAAGAGGGGGCAGATACGCAGTATTTT.

Many counts were recorded for this clonotype. This chain connects TRBV4-2 to TRBJ1-1, with 8 positions matching TRBD1. CDR3 length: 14 amino acids. J was trimmed by 4 bases and V by 6 bases; bases with no gene match: 7. Germline-derived CDR1 and CDR2 are LGHNA and YNFKEQ. The DNA for the CDR3 is TGTGCCAGCAGTACAGGGGGTATCGGCACTGAAGCTTTCTTT. This codes for CASSTGGIGTEAFF.

There are many counts of this clonotype. The chain uses TRBV5-1 and TRBJ2-7; D tentatively reads TRBD1 or TRBD2 (5 bases each). CDR3 length: 14 residues. Germline V gene sequence: CDR1 SGHRS, CDR2 YFSETQ. The V end lost 8 bases, the J end lost 3 bases, and 18 bases lay between the germline ends. The CDR3 here is CASRGEPPYYEQYF. The CDR3 coding sequence is TGCGCCAGTAGAGGGGAGCCCCCGTACTACGAGCAGTACTTC.

This clonotype was detected ten times or more. The gene calls are TRBV2 and TRBJ2-1; weak D call: TRBD2 (6 bases). Looked up from germline, CDR1 is SNHLY and CDR2 is FYNNEI. The V end was cut by 6 bases, the J end by 11 bases, with 17 bases between. CDR3 length equals 13 residues. CDR3 in amino acids: CASSPGGDNKQFF. The CDR3 nucleotides are TGTGCCAGCAGCCCCGGGGGAGACAACAAGCAGTTCTTC.

The chain has TRBV4-3 and TRBJ2-6, with 7 bases lining up with TRBD2. This CDR3 is 17 amino acids long. Germline CDR1 is LGHNA and CDR2 is YSLEER. V was pared by 4 bases and J by 4 bases, with 10 bases of the junction left unmatched. The CDR3 nucleotides read TGCGCCAGCAGCCTTTGGGGGAGGGAGTCCGGGGCCAACGTCCTGACTTTC. Protein: CASSLWGRESGANVLTF.

The chain is built from TRBV15 and TRBJ2-1; D possibly corresponds to TRBD2 (6 bases). Germline CDR1 is LNHNV and CDR2 is YYDKDF (reference sequence). The CDR3 is 20 residues long. Trimming shortened V by 5 bases and J by 4 bases, and 30 bases separated the two germline ends. CDR3 sequence (DNA): TGTGCCACCAGCGGGGGACTTTCCAGAATGAGAGGGACCCGATACAATGAGCAGTTCTTC. It specifies CATSGGLSRMRGTRYNEQFF.

Ten or more counts support this clonotype. V is TRBV4-3 and J is TRBJ2-2; the D is unclear. The CDR3 runs to 14 residues. Germline CDR1 and CDR2: LGHNA and YSLEER. Trimming removed 1 base from V and 7 bases from J, with 10 bases in between. This chain's CDR3 is CASSQAGWDGELFF. Written as DNA, the CDR3 is TGCGCCAGCAGCCAAGCTGGCTGGGACGGGGAGCTGTTTTTT.